This T cell receptor (beta chain) was recorded in a study of shared clonotypes between healthy human individuals. This CDR3 has 15 residues. V lost 5 bases and J 4 bases, leaving 14 bases between the germline ends. Germline V lookup: CDR1 MNHEY, CDR2 SMNVEV (reference sequence). Produced via immunoSEQ multiplex PCR; TCRdb's table is partial and in-frame only. This sample has around 2,000,000 clones, with around 95% found just once. Input material: naive CD4+ T cells sorted from blood. Regarding subset: CD45RA+ positively selected. The sequence came from a man aged 18 to 30 in good health. The chain links TRBV27 to TRBJ2-2; D gene uncertain. CDR3: CASSHRQRATGELFF. CDR3 sequence (DNA): TGTGCCAGCAGTCATCGCCAACGTGCCACCGGGGAGCTGTTTTTT.